This T cell receptor (beta chain) was documented in a study of T cells in Graves' hyperthyroidism and ophthalmopathy. Amplification of TCR beta CDR3 regions used RNA as the template. The HTBI primer set served for first-round RT-PCR of the TCR CDR3. Via MiXCR, TCRdb re-called the multiplex PCR reads, giving one row per CDR3 protein. The sample carries about 400,000 distinct CDR3 sequences, 12% to 15% recorded once. The source is a woman aged 60 to 75 with Graves' ophthalmopathy. Input material: blood.

The CDR3 nucleotides are TGTGCCACCAGTGATCTAGCGGGAGGGCCATCCAATGAGCAGTTCTTC. Protein: CATSDLAGGPSNEQFF. This chain joins TRBV24-1 and TRBJ2-1; 12 bases line up with TRBD2. Germline lookup yields CDR1 KGHDR and CDR2 SFDVKD. CDR3 length: 16 amino acids. V lost 3 bases to trimming and J lost 6 bases; unmatched junction nucleotides: 5.